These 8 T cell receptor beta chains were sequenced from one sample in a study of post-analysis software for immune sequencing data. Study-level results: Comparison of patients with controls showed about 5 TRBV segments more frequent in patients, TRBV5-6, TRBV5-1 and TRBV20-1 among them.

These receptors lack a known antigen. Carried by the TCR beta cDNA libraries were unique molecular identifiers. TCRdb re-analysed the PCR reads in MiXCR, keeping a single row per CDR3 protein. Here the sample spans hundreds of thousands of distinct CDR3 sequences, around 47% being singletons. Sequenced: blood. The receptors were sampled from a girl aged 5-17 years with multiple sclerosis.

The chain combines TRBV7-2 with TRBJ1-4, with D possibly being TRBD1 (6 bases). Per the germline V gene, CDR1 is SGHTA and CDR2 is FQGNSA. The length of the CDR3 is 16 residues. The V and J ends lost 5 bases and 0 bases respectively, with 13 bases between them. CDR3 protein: CASSQGTAATNEKLFF. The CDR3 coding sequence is TGTGCCAGCAGCCAGGGGACCGCTGCAACTAATGAAAAACTGTTTTTT. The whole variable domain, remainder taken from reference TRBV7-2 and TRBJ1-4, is GAGVSQSPSNKVTEKGKDVELRCDPISGHTALYWYRQSLGQGLEFLIYFQGNSAPDKSGLPSDRFSAERTGGSVSTLTIQRTQQEDSAVYLCASSQGTAATNEKLFFGSGTQLSVL.

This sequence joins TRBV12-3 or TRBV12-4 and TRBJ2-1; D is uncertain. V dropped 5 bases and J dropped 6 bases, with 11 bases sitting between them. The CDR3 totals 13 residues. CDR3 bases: TGTGCCAGCAGTGAGGAGTCCAGCAATGAGCAGTTCTTC. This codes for CASSEESSNEQFF.

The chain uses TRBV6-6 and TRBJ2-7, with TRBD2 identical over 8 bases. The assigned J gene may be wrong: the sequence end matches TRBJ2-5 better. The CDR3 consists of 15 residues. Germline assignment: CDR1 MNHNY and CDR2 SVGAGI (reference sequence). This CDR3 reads CASSARLATGETQYF. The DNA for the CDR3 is TGTGCCAGCAGTGCCCGACTAGCGACCGGAGAGACCCAGTACTTC.

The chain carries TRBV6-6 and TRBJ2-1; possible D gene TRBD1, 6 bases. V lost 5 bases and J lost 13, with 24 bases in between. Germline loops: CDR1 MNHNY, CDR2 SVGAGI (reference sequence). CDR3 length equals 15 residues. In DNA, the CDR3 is TGTGCCAGCAGTCTCACAGGGACGTCGCAAGAAACCCAGTTCTTC. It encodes CASSLTGTSQETQFF.

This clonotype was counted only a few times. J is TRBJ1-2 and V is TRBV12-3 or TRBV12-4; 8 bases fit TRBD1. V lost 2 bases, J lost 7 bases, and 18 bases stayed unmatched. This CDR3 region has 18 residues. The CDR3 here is CASSLFPGQVISDGGYTF. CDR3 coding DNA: TGTGCCAGCAGTTTATTTCCGGGACAGGTAATCTCGGACGGTGGCTACACCTTC.

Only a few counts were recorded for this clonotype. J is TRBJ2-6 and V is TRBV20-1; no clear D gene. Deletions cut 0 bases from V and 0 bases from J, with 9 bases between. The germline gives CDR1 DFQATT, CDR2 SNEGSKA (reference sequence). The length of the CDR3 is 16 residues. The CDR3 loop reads CSARDSRFSGANVLTF. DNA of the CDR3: TGCAGTGCTAGAGATTCTCGATTCTCTGGGGCCAACGTCCTGACTTTC.

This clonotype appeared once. CDR3 nucleotide sequence: TGTGCCAGCAGACAAACTAGCGGGGGGGCCTCCTGGTCGACAGATACGCAGTATTTT. It encodes CASRQTSGGASWSTDTQYF. J is TRBJ2-3 and V is TRBV7-9; 13 nucleotides line up with TRBD2. The germline CDR1 and CDR2 sequences are SEHNR and FQNEAQ (reference sequence). The V gene end was trimmed by 6 bases and the J gene end by 3 bases; junction bases not matched to a gene: 15. The CDR3 contains 19 residues.

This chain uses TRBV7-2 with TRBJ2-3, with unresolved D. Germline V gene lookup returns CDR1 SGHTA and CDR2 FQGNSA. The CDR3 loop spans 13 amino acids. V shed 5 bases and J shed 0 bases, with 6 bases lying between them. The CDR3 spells CASSNPSTDTQYF. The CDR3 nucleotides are TGTGCCAGCAGCAACCCTAGCACAGATACGCAGTATTTT.